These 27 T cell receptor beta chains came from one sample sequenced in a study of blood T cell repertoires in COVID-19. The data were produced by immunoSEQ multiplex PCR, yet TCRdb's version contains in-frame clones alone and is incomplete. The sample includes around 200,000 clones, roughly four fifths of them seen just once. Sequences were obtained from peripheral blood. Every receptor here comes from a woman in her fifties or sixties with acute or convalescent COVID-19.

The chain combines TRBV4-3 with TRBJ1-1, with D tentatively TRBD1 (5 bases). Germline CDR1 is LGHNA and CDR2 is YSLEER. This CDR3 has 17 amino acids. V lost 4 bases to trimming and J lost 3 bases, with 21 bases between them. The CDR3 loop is CASSPTVGEARDTEAFF. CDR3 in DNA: TGCGCCAGCAGCCCGACAGTCGGCGAGGCCAGGGACACTGAAGCTTTCTTT.

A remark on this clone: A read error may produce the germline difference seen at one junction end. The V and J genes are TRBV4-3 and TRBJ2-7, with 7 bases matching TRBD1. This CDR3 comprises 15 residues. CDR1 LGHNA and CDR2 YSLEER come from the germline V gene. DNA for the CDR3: TGCGCCACCAGCCGACTACAGGGGACGGCCTACGAGCAGTACTTC. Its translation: CATSRLQGTAYEQYF.

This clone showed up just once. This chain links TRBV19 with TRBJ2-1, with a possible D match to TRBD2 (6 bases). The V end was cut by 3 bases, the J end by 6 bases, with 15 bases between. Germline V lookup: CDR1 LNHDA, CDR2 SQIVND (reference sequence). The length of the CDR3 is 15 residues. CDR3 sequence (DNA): TGTGCCAGTAGTATGGTGGAACGGGACTTCAATGAGCAGTTCTTC. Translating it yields CASSMVERDFNEQFF.

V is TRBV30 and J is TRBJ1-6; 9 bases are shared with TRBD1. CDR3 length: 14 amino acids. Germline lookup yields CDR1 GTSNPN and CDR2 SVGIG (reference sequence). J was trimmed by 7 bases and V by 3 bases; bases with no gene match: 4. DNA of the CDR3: TGTGCCTGGAGCCCAACAGGGGGCAATTCACCCCTCCACTTT. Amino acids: CAWSPTGGNSPLHF. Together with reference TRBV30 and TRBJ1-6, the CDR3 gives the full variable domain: SQTIHQWPATLVQPVGSPLSLECTVEGTSNPNLYWYRQAAGRGLQLLFYSVGIGQISSEVPQNLSASRPQDRQFILSSKKLLLSDSGFYLCAWSPTGGNSPLHFGNGTRLTVT.

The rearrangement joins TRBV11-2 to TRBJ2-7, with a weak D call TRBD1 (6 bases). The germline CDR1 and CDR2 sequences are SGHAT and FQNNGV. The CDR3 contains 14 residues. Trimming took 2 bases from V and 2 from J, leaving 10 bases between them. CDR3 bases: TGTGCCAGCAGCTTAAACCCAGGGGCCTACGAGCAGTACTTC. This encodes CASSLNPGAYEQYF.

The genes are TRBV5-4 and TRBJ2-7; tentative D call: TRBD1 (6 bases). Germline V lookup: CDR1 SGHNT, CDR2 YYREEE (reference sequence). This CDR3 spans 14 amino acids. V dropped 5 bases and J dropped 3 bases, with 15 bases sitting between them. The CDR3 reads CASSIKSDSYEQYF. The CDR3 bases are TGTGCCAGCAGTATCAAATCGGACAGCTACGAGCAGTACTTC. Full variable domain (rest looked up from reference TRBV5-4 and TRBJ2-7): ETGVTQSPTHLIKTRGQQVTLRCSSQSGHNTVSWYQQALGQGPQFIFQYYREEENGRGNFPPRFSGLQFPNYSSELNVNALELDDSALYLCASSIKSDSYEQYFGPGTRLTVT.

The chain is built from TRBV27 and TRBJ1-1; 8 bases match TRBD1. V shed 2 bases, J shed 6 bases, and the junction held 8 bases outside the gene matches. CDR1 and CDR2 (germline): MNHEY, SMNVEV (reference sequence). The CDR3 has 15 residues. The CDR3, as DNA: TGTGCCAGCAGTTTAGTTCGGACAGGGAGGCCTGAAGCTTTCTTT. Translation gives CASSLVRTGRPEAFF.

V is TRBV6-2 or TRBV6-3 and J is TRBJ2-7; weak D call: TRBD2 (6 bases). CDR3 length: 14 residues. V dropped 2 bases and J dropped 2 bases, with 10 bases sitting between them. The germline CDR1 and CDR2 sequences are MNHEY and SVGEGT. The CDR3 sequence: CASSYAGPTYEQYF. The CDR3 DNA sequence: TGTGCCAGCAGTTACGCGGGACCTACCTACGAGCAGTACTTC.

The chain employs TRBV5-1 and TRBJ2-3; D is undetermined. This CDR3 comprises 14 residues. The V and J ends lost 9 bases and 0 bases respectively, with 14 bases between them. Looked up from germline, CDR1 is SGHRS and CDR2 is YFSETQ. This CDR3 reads CATRGSTSTDTQYF. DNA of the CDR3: TGCGCCACAAGAGGTTCGACTAGCACAGATACGCAGTATTTT. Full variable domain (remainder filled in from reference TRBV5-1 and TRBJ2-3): KAGVTQTPRYLIKTRGQQVTLSCSPISGHRSVSWYQQTPGQGLQFLFEYFSETQRNKGNFPGRFSGRQFSNSRSEMNVSTLELGDSALYLCATRGSTSTDTQYFGPGTRLTVL.

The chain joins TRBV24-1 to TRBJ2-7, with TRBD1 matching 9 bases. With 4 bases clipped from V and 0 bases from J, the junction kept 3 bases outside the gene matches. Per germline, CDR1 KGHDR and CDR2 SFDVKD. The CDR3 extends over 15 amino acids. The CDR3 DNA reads TGTGCCACCAGTGACAGGACAGGGGTCTCCTACGAGCAGTACTTC. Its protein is CATSDRTGVSYEQYF.

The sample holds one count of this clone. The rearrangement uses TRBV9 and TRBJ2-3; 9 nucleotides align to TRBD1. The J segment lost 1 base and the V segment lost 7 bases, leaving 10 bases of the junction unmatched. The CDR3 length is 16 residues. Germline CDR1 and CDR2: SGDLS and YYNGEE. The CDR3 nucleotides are TGTGCCAGCTGTTTAGGGACAGGGAGTGGCACAGATACGCAGTATTTT. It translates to CASCLGTGSGTDTQYF.

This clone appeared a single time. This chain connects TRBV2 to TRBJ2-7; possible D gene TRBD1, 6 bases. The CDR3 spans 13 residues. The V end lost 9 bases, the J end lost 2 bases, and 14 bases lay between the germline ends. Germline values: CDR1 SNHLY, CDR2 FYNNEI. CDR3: CASQLRGTYEQYF. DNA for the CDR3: TGTGCCAGTCAACTCAGGGGAACCTACGAGCAGTACTTC.

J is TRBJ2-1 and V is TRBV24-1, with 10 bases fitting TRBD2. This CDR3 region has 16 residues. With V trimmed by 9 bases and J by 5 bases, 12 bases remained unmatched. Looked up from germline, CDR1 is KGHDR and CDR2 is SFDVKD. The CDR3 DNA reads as TGTGCCACCGGGCTAGCGGGGGCCCCAGGGGACAATGAGCAGTTCTTC. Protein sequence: CATGLAGAPGDNEQFF.

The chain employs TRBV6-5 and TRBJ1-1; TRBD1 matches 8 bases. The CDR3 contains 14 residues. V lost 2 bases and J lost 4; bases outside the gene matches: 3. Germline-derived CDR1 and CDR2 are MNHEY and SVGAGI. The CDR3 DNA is TGTGCCAGCAGTTACACAGGGGGAGGCACTGAAGCTTTCTTT. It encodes CASSYTGGGTEAFF.

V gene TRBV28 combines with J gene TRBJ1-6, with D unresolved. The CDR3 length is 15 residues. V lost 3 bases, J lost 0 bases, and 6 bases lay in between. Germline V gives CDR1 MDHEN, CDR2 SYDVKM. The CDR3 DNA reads TGTGCCAGCAGTTTTCGGGGCTCCTATAATTCACCCCTCCACTTT. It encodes CASSFRGSYNSPLHF.

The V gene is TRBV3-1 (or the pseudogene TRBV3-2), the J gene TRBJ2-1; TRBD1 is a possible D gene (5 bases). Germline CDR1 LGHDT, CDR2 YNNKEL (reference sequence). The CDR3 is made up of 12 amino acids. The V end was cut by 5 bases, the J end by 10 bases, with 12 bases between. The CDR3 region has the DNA TGTGCCAGCAGCTGGACATACCTCGAGCAGTTCTTC. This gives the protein CASSWTYLEQFF.

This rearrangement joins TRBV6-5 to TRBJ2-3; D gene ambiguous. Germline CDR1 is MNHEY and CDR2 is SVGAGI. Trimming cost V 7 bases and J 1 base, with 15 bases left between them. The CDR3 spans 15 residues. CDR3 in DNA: TGTGCCAGCACGGCGGAAAGCTACCGCACAGATACGCAGTATTTT. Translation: CASTAESYRTDTQYF.

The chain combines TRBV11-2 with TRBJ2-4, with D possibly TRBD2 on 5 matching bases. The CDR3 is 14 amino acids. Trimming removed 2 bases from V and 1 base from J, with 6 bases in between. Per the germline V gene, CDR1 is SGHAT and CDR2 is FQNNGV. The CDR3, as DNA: TGTGCCAGCAGCTTACCGGGGGCCAAAAACATTCAGTACTTC. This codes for CASSLPGAKNIQYF.

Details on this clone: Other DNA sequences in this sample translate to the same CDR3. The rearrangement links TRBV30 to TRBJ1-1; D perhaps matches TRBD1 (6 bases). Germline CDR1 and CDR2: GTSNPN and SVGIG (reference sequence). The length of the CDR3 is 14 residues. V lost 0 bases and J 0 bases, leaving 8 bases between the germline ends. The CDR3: CAWSVRGLNTEAFF. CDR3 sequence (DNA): TGTGCCTGGAGTGTCAGGGGACTGAACACTGAAGCTTTCTTT.

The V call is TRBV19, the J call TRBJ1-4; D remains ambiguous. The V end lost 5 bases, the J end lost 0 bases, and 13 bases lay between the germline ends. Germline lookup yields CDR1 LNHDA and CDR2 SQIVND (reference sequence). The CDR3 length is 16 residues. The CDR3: CASSSGTGTTNEKLFF. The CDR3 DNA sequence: TGTGCCAGTAGTTCGGGTACGGGGACAACTAATGAAAAACTGTTTTTT.

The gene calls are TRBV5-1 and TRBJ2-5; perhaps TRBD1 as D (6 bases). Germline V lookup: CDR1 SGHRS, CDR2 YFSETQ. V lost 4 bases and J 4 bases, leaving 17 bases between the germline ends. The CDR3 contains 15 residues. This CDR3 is CASSPLVGATETQYF. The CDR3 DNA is TGCGCCAGCAGCCCTTTGGTGGGGGCCACAGAGACCCAGTACTTC.

CDR3 loop: CASSRVFGQGVNEQYF. In DNA, the CDR3 is TGTGCCAGCAGTCGAGTATTTGGACAGGGAGTCAACGAGCAGTACTTC. This rearrangement joins TRBV6-2 or TRBV6-3 to TRBJ2-7, with 8 nucleotides matching TRBD1. The germline gives CDR1 MNHEY, CDR2 SVGEGT. The trim removed 5 bases at V and 5 bases at J, leaving 14 bases unmatched. This CDR3 is built from 16 residues.

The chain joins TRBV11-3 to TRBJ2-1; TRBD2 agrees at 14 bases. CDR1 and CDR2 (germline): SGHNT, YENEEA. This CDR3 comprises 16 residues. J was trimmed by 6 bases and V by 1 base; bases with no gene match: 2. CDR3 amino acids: CASSLVGTSGGNEQFF. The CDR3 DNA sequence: TGTGCCAGCAGCTTAGTAGGGACTAGCGGGGGCAATGAGCAGTTCTTC. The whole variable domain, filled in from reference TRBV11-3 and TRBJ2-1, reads EAGVVQSPRYKIIEKKQPVAFWCNPISGHNTLYWYLQNLGQGPELLIRYENEEAVDDSQLPKDRFSAERLKGVDSTLKIQPAELGDSAVYLCASSLVGTSGGNEQFFGPGTRLTVL.

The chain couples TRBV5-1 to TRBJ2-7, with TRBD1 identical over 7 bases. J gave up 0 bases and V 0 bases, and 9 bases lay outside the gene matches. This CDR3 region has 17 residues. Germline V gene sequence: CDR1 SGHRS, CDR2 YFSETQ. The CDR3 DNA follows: TGCGCCAGCAGCTTGGGATATGGGGACAGAGCCTCCTACGAGCAGTACTTC. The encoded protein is CASSLGYGDRASYEQYF.

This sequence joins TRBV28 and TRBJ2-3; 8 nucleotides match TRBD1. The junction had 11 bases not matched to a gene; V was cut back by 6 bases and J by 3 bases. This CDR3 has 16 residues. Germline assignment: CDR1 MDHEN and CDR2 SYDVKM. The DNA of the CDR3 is TGTGCCAGCAGGGTCCCTCGGACAGGGTTGACAGATACGCAGTATTTT. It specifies CASRVPRTGLTDTQYF. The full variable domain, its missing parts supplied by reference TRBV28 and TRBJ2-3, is DVKVTQSSRYLVKRTGEKVFLECVQDMDHENMFWYRQDPGLGLRLIYFSYDVKMKEKGDIPEGYSVSREKKERFSLILESASTNQTSMYLCASRVPRTGLTDTQYFGPGTRLTVL.

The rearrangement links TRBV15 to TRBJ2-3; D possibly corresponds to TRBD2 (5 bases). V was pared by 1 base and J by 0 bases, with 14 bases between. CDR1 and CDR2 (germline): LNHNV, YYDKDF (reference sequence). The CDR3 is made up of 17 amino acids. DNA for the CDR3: TGTGCCACCAGCAGAGGAGGGCCGGGTTCCAGCACAGATACGCAGTATTTT. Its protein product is CATSRGGPGSSTDTQYF.

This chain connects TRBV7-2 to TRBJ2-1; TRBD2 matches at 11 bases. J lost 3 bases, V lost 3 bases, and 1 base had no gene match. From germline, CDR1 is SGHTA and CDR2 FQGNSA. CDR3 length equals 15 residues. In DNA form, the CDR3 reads TGTGCCAGCAGCTTGGGACTAGCGGACTACAATGAGCAGTTCTTC. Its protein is CASSLGLADYNEQFF.